A selection of T cell receptor beta chains follows, all from one sample in a study of cytomegalovirus exposure and HLA in healthy donors. Produced via immunoSEQ multiplex PCR; TCRdb's table is partial and in-frame only. This sample's clone table lists about 62,000 clones. Input material: PBMCs. These receptors all come from a man aged 30 to 39 in good health and CMV-seropositive. Both conserved end residues are part of each CDR3. The D gene is left open where the match is weak.

d_call	v_call	j_call	cdr3_aa	cdr3_nt
.	TRBV5-1	TRBJ2-3	CASSLGGSTDTQYF	TGCGCCAGCAGCTTGGGTGGCAGCACAGATACGCAGTATTTT
.	TRBV7-8	TRBJ2-6	CASSYARRVSGANVLTF	TGTGCCAGCAGCTACGCCCGCAGGGTCTCTGGGGCCAACGTCCTGACTTTC
.	TRBV5-1	TRBJ1-5	CASSLGGEQPQHF	TGCGCCAGCAGCTTGGGGGGGGAACAGCCCCAGCATTTT
TRBD2	TRBV10-3	TRBJ2-1	CAIRPGLAGNEQFF	TGTGCCATCAGACCGGGACTAGCGGGCAATGAGCAGTTCTTC
TRBD1	TRBV4-1	TRBJ1-1	CASSLDRDRGTEAFF	TGCGCCAGCAGCCTCGACCGGGACAGGGGGACTGAAGCTTTCTTT
TRBD1	TRBV9	TRBJ1-2	CASSGRQGAFRGYTF	TGTGCCAGCAGCGGCCGACAGGGGGCGTTTCGTGGCTACACCTTC
.	TRBV5-1	TRBJ2-1	CASSLGVPGEEQFF	TGCGCCAGCAGCTTGGGGGTCCCGGGGGAAGAGCAGTTCTTC
TRBD1	TRBV9	TRBJ1-1	CASSPRSVGTGTAEAFF	TGTGCCAGCAGCCCCCGGTCGGTAGGGACAGGGACCGCTGAAGCTTTCTTT
.	TRBV28	TRBJ2-1	CARNQGRGSFF	TGTGCCAGAAACCAGGGGCGGGGGTCGTTCTTC
.	TRBV5-1	TRBJ2-6	CASSLGRSSGANVLTF	TGCGCCAGCAGCTTGGGGCGGAGCTCTGGGGCCAACGTCCTGACTTTC
.	TRBV5-1	TRBJ2-3	CASSLDAPRDTQYF	TGCGCCAGCAGCTTGGACGCCCCGAGAGATACGCAGTATTTT
.	TRBV30	TRBJ2-7	CAWSWTEGEQYF	TGTGCCTGGAGTTGGACAGAGGGCGAGCAGTACTTC
.	TRBV7-9	TRBJ1-1	CASSLSAGSTEAFF	TGTGCCAGCAGCTTATCAGCGGGGAGCACTGAAGCTTTCTTT
.	TRBV4-1	TRBJ2-7	CASSRPGTRNYEQYF	TGCGCCAGCAGCCGACCCGGGACACGGAACTACGAGCAGTACTTC
.	TRBV4-1	TRBJ1-2	CASSQERLGAVGYTF	TGCGCCAGCAGCCAAGAAAGGCTGGGGGCGGTTGGCTACACCTTC
.	TRBV6-5	TRBJ2-5	CASSYRGQETQYF	TGTGCCAGCAGTTACAGGGGACAAGAGACCCAGTACTTC
.	TRBV4-1	TRBJ2-5	CASSRARGETQYF	TGCGCCAGCAGCCGGGCCAGAGGGGAGACCCAGTACTTC
.	TRBV19	TRBJ1-6	CASSAQVNNSPLHF	TGTGCCAGTAGTGCTCAGGTTAATAATTCACCCCTCCACTTT
TRBD1	TRBV7-9	TRBJ1-2	CASSPRQGYSYGYTF	TGTGCCAGCAGCCCGAGACAGGGATATAGCTATGGCTACACCTTC
.	TRBV6-1	TRBJ1-4	CASRDGGGEKLFF	TGTGCCAGCAGGGACGGAGGAGGAGAAAAACTGTTTTTT
.	TRBV30	TRBJ2-7	CAWSPITYEQYF	TGTGCCTGGAGTCCTATCACCTACGAGCAGTACTTC
TRBD1	TRBV2	TRBJ1-5	CASSNRGGNQPQHF	TGTGCCAGCAGTAACAGGGGTGGCAATCAGCCCCAGCATTTT
.	TRBV4-2	TRBJ1-6	CASSQDWRTSLHF	TGTGCCAGCAGCCAAGATTGGAGGACGTCCCTCCACTTT
.	TRBV6-5	TRBJ2-1	CASSLDSGYYNEQFF	TGTGCCAGCAGTTTAGATAGCGGTTACTACAATGAGCAGTTCTTC
.	TRBV5-1	TRBJ2-7	CASSLGLPMNDEQYF	TGCGCCAGCAGCTTGGGACTACCCATGAACGATGAGCAGTACTTC
.	TRBV10-2	TRBJ1-5	CASSISGGNQPQHF	TGCGCCAGCAGTATTTCAGGGGGCAATCAGCCCCAGCATTTT
TRBD1	TRBV29-1	TRBJ1-3	CSVSRQGTLSGNTIYF	TGCAGCGTCTCCCGACAGGGGACCCTTTCTGGAAACACCATATATTTT
.	TRBV29-1	TRBJ2-2	CSSRQANTGELFF	TGCAGCTCGCGACAGGCGAACACCGGGGAGCTGTTTTTT
.	TRBV11-3	TRBJ2-1	CASSLELAHDNEQFF	TGTGCCAGCAGCTTAGAGCTAGCGCATGACAATGAGCAGTTCTTC
TRBD2	TRBV13	TRBJ2-1	CASSLRWEGPDNEQFF	TGTGCCAGCAGCTTGAGGTGGGAGGGGCCAGACAATGAGCAGTTCTTC
.	TRBV5-8	TRBJ2-1	CASSLAWAGSSDNEQFF	TGTGCCAGCAGCTTGGCTTGGGCCGGGAGCTCCGACAATGAGCAGTTCTTC
TRBD1	TRBV6-1	TRBJ1-2	CASIQGANYGYTF	TGTGCCAGCATCCAGGGGGCTAACTATGGCTACACCTTC
.	TRBV14	TRBJ2-3	CASSQRLLATYTDTQYF	TGTGCCAGCAGCCAACGTCTCCTCGCCACATACACAGATACGCAGTATTTT
.	TRBV7-9	TRBJ2-7	CASSNSESSYEQYF	TGTGCCAGCAGCAACTCGGAGAGCTCCTACGAGCAGTACTTC
.	TRBV2	TRBJ2-1	CASREQGWHEQFF	TGTGCCAGCAGGGAACAGGGTTGGCATGAGCAGTTCTTC
TRBD1	TRBV12-5	TRBJ2-5	CASGSSATGGFAETQYF	TGTGCTAGTGGTTCATCGGCGACAGGGGGGTTTGCGGAGACCCAGTACTTC
.	TRBV5-6	TRBJ1-2	CASSLTGGIPHGYTF	TGTGCCAGCAGCCTCACGGGGGGGATTCCCCATGGCTACACCTTC
.	TRBV6-1	TRBJ2-7	CASSEPQSGGASYEQYF	TGTGCCAGCAGTGAACCCCAATCTGGCGGTGCCTCCTACGAGCAGTACTTC
.	TRBV7-2	TRBJ1-1	CASSPVSGPGGVGQAFF	TGTGCCAGCAGCCCAGTAAGTGGACCAGGCGGCGTGGGGCAAGCTTTCTTT
.	TRBV7-6	TRBJ2-1	CASSVGGGGSDNEQFF	TGTGCCAGCAGCGTAGGGGGAGGCGGTTCCGACAATGAGCAGTTCTTC
TRBD2	TRBV6-6	TRBJ2-7	CASSTTSGRYEQYF	TGTGCCAGCAGCACGACTAGCGGGAGATACGAGCAGTACTTC
TRBD2	TRBV7-6	TRBJ2-3	CASTAGEEGPADTQYF	TGTGCCAGCACGGCGGGGGAGGAGGGGCCAGCAGATACGCAGTATTTT
.	TRBV6-5	TRBJ2-7	CASSKDSYEQYF	TGTGCCAGCAGTAAAGACAGCTACGAGCAGTACTTC
.	TRBV5-1	TRBJ1-1	CASSFWGLNTEAFF	TGCGCCAGCAGCTTTTGGGGGCTGAACACTGAAGCTTTCTTT
.	TRBV29-1	TRBJ2-7	CSVVTGDDYEQYF	TGCAGCGTTGTGACAGGAGATGACTACGAGCAGTACTTC
.	TRBV21-1	TRBJ2-7	CASSKDHGEDRANYEQYF	TGTGCCAGCAGCAAAGATCATGGGGAAGACAGGGCAAACTACGAGCAGTACTTC